The T cell receptor (beta chain) described here comes from a study of shared clonotypes between healthy human individuals. Study information: The study drew on a couple of women and a few men aged 18 to 49 as donors.

Clones were sequenced by immunoSEQ multiplex PCR, and TCRdb holds only the in-frame ones, with some missing. This table holds roughly 2.4 million clones, approximately 95% found once. The germline CDR1 and CDR2 sequences are SNHLY and FYNNEI. The CDR3 is 15 residues long. Trimming removed 3 bases from V and 7 bases from J; junction bases left unmatched: 5. What was sequenced was naive CD4+ T cells sorted from blood. As for subset: CD45RA+ positively selected. This clonotype was sampled from a man aged 18 to 29 in good health. This chain joins TRBV2 and TRBJ1-6; 8 bases are a match to TRBD1. CDR3 sequence: CASSDRTGRNSPLHF. CDR3 nucleotide sequence: TGTGCCAGCAGTGATCGGACAGGGAGGAATTCACCCCTCCACTTT. The full variable domain, with the rest looked up from reference TRBV2 and TRBJ1-6, is EPEVTQTPSHQVTQMGQEVILRCVPISNHLYFYWYRQILGQKVEFLVSFYNNEISEKSEIFDDQFSVERPDGSNFTLKIRSTKLEDSAMYFCASSDRTGRNSPLHFGNGTRLTVT.